The 10 T cell receptor beta chains reported below all come from one sample, sequenced in a study of shared clonotypes between healthy human individuals (dated by TCRdb to the early 2020s). Receptor libraries were prepared by the immunoSEQ multiplex PCR assay. The source is immuneACCESS, and TCRdb retained only in-frame sequences with V and J called. Part of the clones is not carried over; for the studies checked, unresolved V genes explain less than half of this, and the remainder is unexplained. This sample comprises roughly 2.1 million clones, approximately 94% of them detected only once. Of the sample, more than 1.5% is held by the ten largest clones. CD8 naive samples consisted of CD45RO-negative cells that were positively selected for CCR7, yielding a CD45RA+CCR7+ population without TemRA cells. The source material was naive CD8+ T cells from PBMCs. The cell subset or site label on this specimen signifies: CD45RA+CCR7+. The receptors derive from a man between 18 and 29 years old in good health. Some clones in this sample may be carry-over from other donors' samples.

CDR3 nucleotides: TGTGCCAGTAGCCCCTCCACATTCGTCTCTGGGGCCAACGTCCTGACTTTC. Amino acid sequence: CASSPSTFVSGANVLTF. The chain links TRBV19 to TRBJ2-6; D gene ambiguous. V was pared by 6 bases and J by 0 bases, with 15 bases between. The CDR3 is made up of 17 amino acids. The germline CDR1 and CDR2 sequences are LNHDA and SQIVND (reference sequence).

The chain has TRBV28 and TRBJ1-1; tentatively, D is TRBD1 (6 bases). The CDR3 runs to 13 residues. V was clipped by 8 bases and J by 5 bases, with 15 bases between them. Germline CDR1 MDHEN, CDR2 SYDVKM. CDR3 DNA: TGTGCCAGCCACCGGGGGGGCTGGACTGAAGCTTTCTTT. It yields the protein CASHRGGWTEAFF.

Concerning this clone itself: It may be a read error: a sequence one base away is much more abundant. The sample has other DNA sequences that encode this CDR3 too. The chain recombines TRBV27 with TRBJ2-7; possible D gene TRBD1, 6 bases. CDR1 and CDR2 from the germline V gene are MNHEY and SMNVEV (reference sequence). Trimming pared 6 bases from V and 0 bases from J, leaving 9 bases between. The CDR3 sequence is 13 residues long. The CDR3 loop reads CASSLDSSYEQYF. CDR3 DNA: TGTGCCAGCAGCTTGGACAGCTCCTACGAGCAGTACTTC.

The chain has TRBV30 and TRBJ2-1, with a possible D match to TRBD2 (6 bases). In germline, CDR1 is GTSNPN, CDR2 SVGIG (reference sequence). V was clipped by 4 bases and J by 4 bases, with 14 bases between them. The CDR3 extends over 14 amino acids. The CDR3 nucleotides read TGTGCCTGGAACTGGGGGACTGGGTACAATGAGCAGTTCTTC. Residues: CAWNWGTGYNEQFF.

The genes are TRBV7-9 and TRBJ1-1; 9 bases match TRBD1. This CDR3 region has 15 residues. J lost 1 base, V lost 5 bases, and 5 bases had no gene match. CDR1 and CDR2 (germline): SEHNR, FQNEAQ (reference sequence). CDR3: CASSPPGQGNTEAFF. Written as DNA, the CDR3 is TGTGCCAGCAGCCCCCCGGGACAGGGGAACACTGAAGCTTTCTTT.

This chain connects TRBV5-1 to TRBJ2-3, with no clear D. Germline loops: CDR1 SGHRS, CDR2 YFSETQ. The CDR3 has 11 residues. Trimming shortened V by 5 bases and J by 6 bases, and 7 bases separated the two germline ends. CDR3 protein: CASSPADTQYF. The CDR3 coding sequence is TGCGCCAGCAGTCCGGCGGATACGCAGTATTTT.

The CDR3 here is CASSSRTSGHPGKETQYF. CDR3 in DNA: TGCGCCAGCAGCTCACGGACTAGCGGCCACCCCGGGAAAGAGACCCAGTACTTC. The J gene is TRBJ2-5, the V gene TRBV5-1; 10 nucleotides align to TRBD2. Trimming at V came to 3 bases and at J to 3 bases, leaving 14 bases not matched to a gene. The CDR3 is made up of 18 amino acids. Germline V lookup: CDR1 SGHRS, CDR2 YFSETQ.

The rearrangement uses TRBV7-9 and TRBJ2-3; 7 bases map to TRBD2. V gave up 4 bases and J gave up 2 bases; unmatched junction bases: 6. Germline CDR1 reads SEHNR; CDR2 reads FQNEAQ (reference sequence). CDR3 length equals 15 residues. This CDR3 is CASSSGLTSTDTQYF. CDR3 DNA sequence: TGTGCCAGCAGCTCGGGACTAACCTCCACAGATACGCAGTATTTT.

The chain carries TRBV14 and TRBJ1-2; D ambiguous. This CDR3 has 16 residues. V shed 4 bases and J shed 7 bases, with 22 bases lying between them. Germline V lookup: CDR1 SGHDN, CDR2 FVKESK. DNA for the CDR3: TGTGCCAGCAGCCCCCCCGGACTTTATCTGCCCGGTGGCTACACCTTC. Translation: CASSPPGLYLPGGYTF.

The chain uses TRBV5-1 and TRBJ2-3; 8 bases fit TRBD2. After removal of 0 bases from V and 4 bases from J, the junction contained 7 bases not matched to a gene. This CDR3 is built from 16 residues. CDR1 and CDR2 from the germline V gene are SGHRS and YFSETQ. CDR3 bases: TGCGCCAGCAGCTTGGAGGCTAGCGGGTTACCAGATACGCAGTATTTT. This codes for CASSLEASGLPDTQYF.